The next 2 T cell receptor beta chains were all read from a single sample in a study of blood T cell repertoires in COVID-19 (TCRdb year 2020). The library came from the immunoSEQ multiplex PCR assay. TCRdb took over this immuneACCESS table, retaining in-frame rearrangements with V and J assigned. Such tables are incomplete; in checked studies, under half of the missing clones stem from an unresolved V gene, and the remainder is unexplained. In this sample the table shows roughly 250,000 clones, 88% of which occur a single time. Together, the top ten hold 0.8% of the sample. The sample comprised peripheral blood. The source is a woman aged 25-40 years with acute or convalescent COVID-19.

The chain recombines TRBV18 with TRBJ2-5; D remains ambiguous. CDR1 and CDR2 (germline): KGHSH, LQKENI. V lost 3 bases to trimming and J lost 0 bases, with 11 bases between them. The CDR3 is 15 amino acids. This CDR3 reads CASSPLPSNQETQYF. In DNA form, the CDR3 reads TGTGCCAGCTCACCCCTCCCTAGTAACCAAGAGACCCAGTACTTC.

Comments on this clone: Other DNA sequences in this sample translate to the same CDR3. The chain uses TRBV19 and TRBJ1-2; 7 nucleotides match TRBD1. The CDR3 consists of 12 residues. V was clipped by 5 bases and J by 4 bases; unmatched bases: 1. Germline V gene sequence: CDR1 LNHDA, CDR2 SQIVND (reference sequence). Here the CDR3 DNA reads TGTGCCAGTAGTCGGACAGGCTATGGCTACACCTTC. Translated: CASSRTGYGYTF.